Below, 13 T cell receptor beta chains from the same sample are listed, as sequenced in a study of T cell repertoires in cytomegalovirus infection. In TCRdb, the reads were re-called with MiXCR into one record per CDR3 protein. This table holds hundreds of thousands of distinct CDR3 sequences, about a sixth found once. The sample consisted of PBMCs. Source of these receptors: a human donor in good health (CMV status not recorded). Some clones in this sample may be carry-over from other donors' samples.

The sample holds many counts of this clonotype. The V call is TRBV7-6, the J call TRBJ2-5, with unresolved D. This CDR3 region has 13 residues. V lost 1 base, J lost 0 bases, and 3 bases lay in between. Germline V gene lookup returns CDR1 SGHVS and CDR2 FNYEAQ. The DNA for the CDR3 is TGTGCCAGCAGCTTAGTCGACCAAGAGACCCAGTACTTC. Translation: CASSLVDQETQYF.

This clonotype was counted many times. The chain recombines TRBV12-3 or TRBV12-4 with TRBJ1-5; 7 bases fit TRBD1. V lost 5 bases, J lost 3 bases, and 7 bases stayed unmatched. This CDR3 has 15 amino acids. The CDR3 nucleotides are TGTGCCAGCAGTCCCCGGACAGGATTCAATCAGCCCCAGCATTTT. This encodes CASSPRTGFNQPQHF.

This clonotype was recorded a few times. The chain is built from TRBV11-1 and TRBJ1-1, with D possibly matching TRBD1 (5 bases). CDR3 size: 13 residues. Trimming cost V 5 bases and J 8 bases, with 15 bases left between them. In germline, CDR1 is SGHAT, CDR2 FQDESV (reference sequence). CDR3 amino acids: CASSGRDAREAFF. Here the CDR3 DNA reads TGTGCCAGCAGCGGCCGGGACGCTAGAGAAGCTTTCTTT.

This clonotype was picked up many times. The V call is TRBV4-1, the J call TRBJ1-2; D is unresolved. The CDR3 sequence is 14 residues long. Between the trimmed V and J ends, which lost 3 bases and 5 bases, there was a span of 13 bases. Germline CDR1 reads MGHRA; CDR2 reads YSYEKL. The CDR3 bases are TGCGCCAGCAGCCAGGAGGGATTGTGGTATGGCTACACCTTC. Amino acid sequence: CASSQEGLWYGYTF.

This clonotype came up many times. This sequence joins TRBV7-2 and TRBJ1-1; D is unresolved. Germline V gives CDR1 SGHTA, CDR2 FQGNSA. The CDR3 loop spans 16 amino acids. V shed 0 bases and J shed 0 bases, with 11 bases lying between them. CDR3 DNA: TGTGCCAGCAGCTTAGCCACAGCATCCCTGAACACTGAAGCTTTCTTT. As protein: CASSLATASLNTEAFF.

The V and J genes are TRBV6-1 and TRBJ1-2; D might be TRBD1 (5 bases). Trimming cost V 3 bases and J 1 base, with 6 bases left between them. Looked up from germline, CDR1 is MNHNS and CDR2 is SASEGT. The CDR3 extends over 13 amino acids. CDR3 in amino acids: CASSEDINYGYTF. CDR3 sequence (DNA): TGTGCCAGCAGTGAGGACATTAACTATGGCTACACCTTC.

This clonotype has at least ten counts. J is TRBJ2-7 and V is TRBV7-2, with D possibly matching TRBD1 (6 bases). Trimming removed 1 base from V and 2 bases from J, with 12 bases in between. CDR3 size: 15 residues. The germline CDR1 and CDR2 sequences are SGHTA and FQGNSA. The CDR3 protein is CASSLVWGQPYEQYF. In DNA, the CDR3 is TGTGCCAGCAGCTTAGTTTGGGGGCAACCCTACGAGCAGTACTTC.

This clonotype was detected many times. In nucleotides, the CDR3 is TGTGCCAGCAGTAAACGAGGGACAGGGTCCTATGGCTACACCTTC. Its translation is CASSKRGTGSYGYTF. This chain joins TRBV28 and TRBJ1-2; 9 bases agree with TRBD1. This CDR3 spans 15 amino acids. The V gene end was trimmed by 5 bases and the J gene end by 4 bases; junction bases not matched to a gene: 8. Per the germline V gene, CDR1 is MDHEN and CDR2 is SYDVKM.

This clonotype appeared many times. The chain recombines TRBV6-9 with TRBJ2-5; D possibly uses TRBD1 or TRBD2 (6 bases each). Germline CDR1 and CDR2: MNHGY and SVAAGI. The CDR3 extends over 14 amino acids. V was pared by 8 bases and J by 5 bases, with 18 bases between. The CDR3 sequence is CASFRGPTKETQYF. The CDR3 coding sequence is TGTGCCAGCTTCCGGGGGCCAACCAAGGAGACCCAGTACTTC.

This rearrangement joins TRBV6-6 to TRBJ1-5; D possibly corresponds to TRBD1 (6 bases). The CDR3 spans 14 residues. Germline V gives CDR1 MNHNY, CDR2 SVGAGI (reference sequence). The V end lost 1 base, the J end lost 4 bases, and 8 bases lay between the germline ends. CDR3: CASSYLGGNQPQHF. DNA of the CDR3: TGTGCCAGCAGTTACTTAGGGGGGAATCAGCCCCAGCATTTT.

There are many counts of this clonotype. The rearrangement links TRBV7-2 to TRBJ2-7; perhaps TRBD2 as D (7 bases). Per the germline V gene, CDR1 is SGHTA and CDR2 is FQGNSA. Trimming stripped 2 bases from V and 4 bases from J, with 15 bases between. The CDR3 is 15 amino acids. The chain's CDR3 is CASSLWEGTTYEQYF. The CDR3 DNA follows: TGTGCCAGCAGCTTATGGGAGGGGACAACGTACGAGCAGTACTTC.

This clonotype was seen ten or more times. DNA for the CDR3: TGTGCCAGCAGTTTTGGAGCCGGCCCCGTCGGGCCCTACGAGCAGTACTTC. Its protein product is CASSFGAGPVGPYEQYF. J is TRBJ2-7 and V is TRBV6-5; D not resolved. Trimming shortened V by 4 bases and J by 2 bases, and 21 bases separated the two germline ends. The germline gives CDR1 MNHEY, CDR2 SVGAGI. This CDR3 comprises 17 residues.

This clonotype was recorded a few times. V is TRBV7-3 and J is TRBJ2-5, with TRBD2 matching 12 bases. Germline trimming cut 5 bases from V and 4 bases from J; bases unmatched to any gene: 8. Germline V gives CDR1 SGHTA, CDR2 FQGTGA. The length of the CDR3 is 16 residues. CDR3 in DNA: TGTGCCAGCAGCCCGACTAGCGGGGGCCGGGGAGAGACCCAGTACTTC. Encoded protein: CASSPTSGGRGETQYF.